These T cell receptor beta chains were read from a single sample in a study of vaccination effects on CD4 cells after COVID-19. Their antigen targets remain unknown. Produced via immunoSEQ multiplex PCR; TCRdb's table is partial and in-frame only. The repertoire holds tens of thousands of clones, with about four fifths as singletons. The sample in question was CD4+ T cells from PBMCs cultured with HCoV-NL63 spike peptides, obtained before COVID-19 vaccination. The receptors stem from a human donor who received a COVID-19 vaccine. Both conserved end residues are part of each CDR3. The D gene is left open where the match is weak. Clone size is stated in some rows and not others, as once, few, many or a class when expanded.

>.|TRBJ1-1|.|TRBV6-2/TRBV6-3
TGTGCCAGCAGTTACCGGGGTAGGCGAGCTTTCTTT
CASSYRGRRAFF
>.|TRBJ1-1|few|TRBV11-1
TGTGCCAGCAGCCCCGCCCGGGTAGGGACGAACACTGAAGCTTTCTTT
CASSPARVGTNTEAFF
>TRBD1|TRBJ1-3|few|TRBV28
TGTGCCAGCAGTGCAGACAGGGGAGCGGGAAACACCATATATTTT
CASSADRGAGNTIYF
>.|TRBJ2-1|.|TRBV6-2/TRBV6-3
TGTGCCAGCAGTACCCCTAGCCGTTCAATCTATGAGCAGTTCTTC
CASSTPSRSIYEQFF
>.|TRBJ2-5|.|TRBV5-1
TGCGCCAGCAGCTTGGAGGGGGTACACCAAGAGACCCAGTACTTC
CASSLEGVHQETQYF
>.|TRBJ2-3|.|TRBV6-4
TGTGCCAGCAGTGAAGCAGGTAGCACAGATACGCAGTATTTT
CASSEAGSTDTQYF
>.|TRBJ2-3|.|TRBV3-1/TRBV3-2
TGTGCCAGCAGCCAACGGCAGGGAACAGATACGCAGTATTTT
CASSQRQGTDTQYF
>.|TRBJ2-5|once|TRBV5-1
TGCGCCAGCGGGGTCGGAGGGGCCGGGGAGACCCAGTACTTC
CASGVGGAGETQYF
>.|TRBJ2-1|few|TRBV5-4
TGTGCCAGCACCATAGCGGCAAGCTCCTACAATGAGCAGTTCTTC
CASTIAASSYNEQFF
>.|TRBJ1-3|.|TRBV5-1
TGCGCCAGCAGCTTGGCTACCGGGACGGTTGGAAACACCATATATTTT
CASSLATGTVGNTIYF
>TRBD1|TRBJ1-6|.|TRBV27
TGTGCCAGCAGGGGCGGAGGGACAGGCAATTCACCCCTCCACTTT
CASRGGGTGNSPLHF
>TRBD1|TRBJ1-1|.|TRBV28
TGTGCCAGCAGTTTAACCGGACAGGCGGTGGGTACTGAAGCTTTCTTT
CASSLTGQAVGTEAFF
>TRBD1|TRBJ2-5|.|TRBV18
TGTGCCAGCTCACGGACAGGGCTGGAGACCCAGTACTTC
CASSRTGLETQYF
>TRBD1|TRBJ1-1|.|TRBV6-5
TGTGCCAGCAGGGACAGGGTAAGGGGTGACACTGAAGCTTTCTTT
CASRDRVRGDTEAFF
>.|TRBJ1-5|.|TRBV20-1
TGCAGTGCTAGTGGAGGGCTCCCCAGCAATCAGCCCCAGCATTTT
CSASGGLPSNQPQHF
>.|TRBJ1-3|.|TRBV4-1
TGCGCCAGCAGCCAAGAGGGGGGCAGGGGAGCTGGAAACACCATATATTTT
CASSQEGGRGAGNTIYF
>.|TRBJ2-5|few|TRBV11-2
TGTGCCAGCAGCTTAGCTGGAGGACAGACCCAGTACTTC
CASSLAGGQTQYF
>.|TRBJ2-5|once|TRBV15
TGTGCCACCAGCAGGGATTCCACAGGGTCGGTAGAGACCCAGTACTTC
CATSRDSTGSVETQYF
>TRBD2|TRBJ2-3|.|TRBV7-3
TGTGCCAGCAGCTTGAAAACTAGCGGGGATACGCAGTATTTT
CASSLKTSGDTQYF
>TRBD2|TRBJ2-5|.|TRBV5-6
TGTGCCAGCAGCCCCGTAGCGGGGGATCTTTTGGGGGAGACCCAGTACTTC
CASSPVAGDLLGETQYF
>TRBD2|TRBJ2-2|few|TRBV7-6
TGTGCCAGCAGCTCCTGGGGGGGACCGAACACCGGGGAGCTGTTTTTT
CASSSWGGPNTGELFF
>TRBD2|TRBJ2-3|.|TRBV7-3
TGTGCCAGCAGCTTAATGCCTAGCGGGGGCTACACTAGCACAGATACGCAGTATTTT
CASSLMPSGGYTSTDTQYF
>.|TRBJ2-5|.|TRBV9
TGTGCCAGCAGCCCCCGGGGGCCTAGGGGGGAGACCCAGTACTTC
CASSPRGPRGETQYF
>.|TRBJ1-1|.|TRBV15
TGTGCCACCAGCAGACTTGACCCAGGGGAGGCTTTCTTT
CATSRLDPGEAFF
>.|TRBJ2-6|.|TRBV18
TGTGCCAGCTCACCAGCTATCTCTGGGGCCAACGTCCTGACTTTC
CASSPAISGANVLTF
>.|TRBJ1-2|.|TRBV6-5
TGTGCCAGCAGTTACGGGTGGGGGGGCGGCTACACCTTC
CASSYGWGGGYTF
>.|TRBJ1-1|.|TRBV7-9
TGTGCCAGCAGTATTAAAGGGGGGACTGAAGCTTTCTTT
CASSIKGGTEAFF
>.|TRBJ1-2|.|TRBV18
TGTGCCAGCTCACCACCGAAGGGGGATAACTATGGCTACACCTTC
CASSPPKGDNYGYTF
>.|TRBJ2-6|.|TRBV5-1
TGCGCCAGCAGGGACAGCTCTGGGGCCAACGTCCTGACTTTC
CASRDSSGANVLTF